This T cell receptor (beta chain) was found in a study of beta chain features in type 1 diabetes. On the study more broadly: Sorted cell examination encompassed around 100,000,000 cells across all samples.

With regard to this clone: Its antigen is currently unknown.

The authors reverse transcribed all of the isolated RNA, so sequencing captured expressed TCRB transcripts. Sequencing was performed with immunoSEQ multiplex PCR; in TCRdb, only in-frame clones are kept and a portion is missing. Of 200,000 to 250,000 clones in the sample, 14% are singletons; the top ten hold approximately 0.021%. Study-wide results and caveats: Fewer insertions but more deletions were seen at VDJ junctions in type 1 diabetes patients. Patients with Type 1 diabetes showed moderately but significantly shorter TCRB CDR3s in all four CD4+ subsets. A possible short-template PCR bias applies equally to patients and controls. In the patient group, naive, central memory and Treg TCRB repertoires seemed more alike than in the healthy donor group.

The CDR3 contains 14 residues. V lost 4 bases to trimming and J lost 3 bases, with 11 bases between them. Germline CDR1 is MNHNY and CDR2 is SVGAGI (reference sequence). The V call is TRBV6-6, the J call TRBJ2-3, with TRBD1 as a possible D gene (5 bases). The receptor was isolated from a man aged 25 to 40 with type 1 diabetes. The sample comprised naive CD4+ T cells from blood. CDR3 protein: CASSSRQPTDTQYF. CDR3 coding DNA: TGTGCCAGCAGTTCACGACAGCCAACAGATACGCAGTATTTT.